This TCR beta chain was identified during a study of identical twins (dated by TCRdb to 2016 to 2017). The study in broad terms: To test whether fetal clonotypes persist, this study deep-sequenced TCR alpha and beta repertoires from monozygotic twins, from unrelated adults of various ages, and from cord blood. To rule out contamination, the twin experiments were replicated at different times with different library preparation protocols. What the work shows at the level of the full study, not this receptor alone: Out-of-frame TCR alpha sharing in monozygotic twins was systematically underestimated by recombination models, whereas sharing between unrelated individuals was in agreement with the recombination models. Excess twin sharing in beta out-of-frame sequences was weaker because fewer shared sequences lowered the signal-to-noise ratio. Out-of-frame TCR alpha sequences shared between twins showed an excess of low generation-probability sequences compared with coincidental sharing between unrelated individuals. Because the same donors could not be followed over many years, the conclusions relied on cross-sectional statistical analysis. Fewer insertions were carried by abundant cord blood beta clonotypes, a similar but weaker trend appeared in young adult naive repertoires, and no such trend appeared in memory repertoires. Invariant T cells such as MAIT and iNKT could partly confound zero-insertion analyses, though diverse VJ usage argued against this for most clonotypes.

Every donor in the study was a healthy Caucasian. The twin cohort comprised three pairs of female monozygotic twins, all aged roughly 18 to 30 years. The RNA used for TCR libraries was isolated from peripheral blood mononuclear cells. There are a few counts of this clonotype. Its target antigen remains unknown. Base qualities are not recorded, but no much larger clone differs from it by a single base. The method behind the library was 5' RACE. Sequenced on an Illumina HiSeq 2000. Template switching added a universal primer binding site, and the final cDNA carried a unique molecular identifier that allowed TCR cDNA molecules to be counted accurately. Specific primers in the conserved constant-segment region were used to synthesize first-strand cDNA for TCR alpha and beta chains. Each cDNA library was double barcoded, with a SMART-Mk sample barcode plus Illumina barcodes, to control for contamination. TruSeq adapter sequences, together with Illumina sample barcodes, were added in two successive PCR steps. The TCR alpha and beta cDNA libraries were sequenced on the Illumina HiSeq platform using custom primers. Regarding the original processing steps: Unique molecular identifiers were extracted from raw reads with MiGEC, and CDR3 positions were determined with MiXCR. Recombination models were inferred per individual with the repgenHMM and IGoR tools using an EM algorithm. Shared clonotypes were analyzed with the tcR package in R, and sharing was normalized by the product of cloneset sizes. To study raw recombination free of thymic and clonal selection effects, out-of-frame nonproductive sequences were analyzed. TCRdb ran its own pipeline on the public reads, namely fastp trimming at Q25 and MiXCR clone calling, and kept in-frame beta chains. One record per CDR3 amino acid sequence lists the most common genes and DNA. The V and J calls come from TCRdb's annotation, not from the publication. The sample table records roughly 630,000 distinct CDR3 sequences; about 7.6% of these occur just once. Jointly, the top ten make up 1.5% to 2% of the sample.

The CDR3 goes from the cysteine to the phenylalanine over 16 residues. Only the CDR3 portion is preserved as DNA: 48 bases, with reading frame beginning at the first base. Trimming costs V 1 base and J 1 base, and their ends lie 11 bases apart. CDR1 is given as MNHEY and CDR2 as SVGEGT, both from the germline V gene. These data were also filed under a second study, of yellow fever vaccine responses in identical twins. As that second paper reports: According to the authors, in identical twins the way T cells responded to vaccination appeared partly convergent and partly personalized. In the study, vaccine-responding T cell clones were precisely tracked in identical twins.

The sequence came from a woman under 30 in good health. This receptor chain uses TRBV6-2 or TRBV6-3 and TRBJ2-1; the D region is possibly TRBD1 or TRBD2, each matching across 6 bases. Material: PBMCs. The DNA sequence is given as TGTGCCAGCAGTTACTGGGGGGCTGGATCCTACAATGAGCAGTTCTTC. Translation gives CASSYWGAGSYNEQFF.